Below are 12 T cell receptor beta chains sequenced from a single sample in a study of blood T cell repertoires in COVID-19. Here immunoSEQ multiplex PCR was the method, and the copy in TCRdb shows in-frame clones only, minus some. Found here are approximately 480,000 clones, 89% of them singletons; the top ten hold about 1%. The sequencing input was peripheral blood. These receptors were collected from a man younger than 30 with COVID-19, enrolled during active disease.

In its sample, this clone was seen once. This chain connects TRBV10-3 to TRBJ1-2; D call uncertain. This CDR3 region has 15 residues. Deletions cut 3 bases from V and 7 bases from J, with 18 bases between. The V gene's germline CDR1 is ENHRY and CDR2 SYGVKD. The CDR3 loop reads CAISDARRMDFGYTF. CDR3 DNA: TGTGCCATCAGTGACGCCCGGCGGATGGACTTTGGCTACACCTTC.

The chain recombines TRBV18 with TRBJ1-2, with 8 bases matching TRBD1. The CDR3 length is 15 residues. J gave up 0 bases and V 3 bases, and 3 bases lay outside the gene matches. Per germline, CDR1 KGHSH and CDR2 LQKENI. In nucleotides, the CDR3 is TGTGCCAGCTCACCGAGGGACAGGCCTAACTATGGCTACACCTTC. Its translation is CASSPRDRPNYGYTF.

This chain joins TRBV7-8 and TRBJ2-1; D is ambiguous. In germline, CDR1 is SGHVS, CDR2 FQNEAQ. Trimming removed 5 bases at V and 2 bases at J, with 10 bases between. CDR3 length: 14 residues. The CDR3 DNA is TGTGCCAGCAGCCCCACTTACCCCTACAATGAGCAGTTCTTC. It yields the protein CASSPTYPYNEQFF.

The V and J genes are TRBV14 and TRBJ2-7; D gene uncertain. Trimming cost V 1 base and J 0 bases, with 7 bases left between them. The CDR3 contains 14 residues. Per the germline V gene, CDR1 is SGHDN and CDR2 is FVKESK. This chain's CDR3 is CASSQGANSYEQYF. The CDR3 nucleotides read TGTGCCAGCAGCCAAGGGGCAAACTCCTACGAGCAGTACTTC.

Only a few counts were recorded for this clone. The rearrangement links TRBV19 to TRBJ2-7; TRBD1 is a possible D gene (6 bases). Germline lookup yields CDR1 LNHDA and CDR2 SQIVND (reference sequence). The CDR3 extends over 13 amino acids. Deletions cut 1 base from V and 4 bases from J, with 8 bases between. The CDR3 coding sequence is TGTGCCAGTAGTATAGGACAGGCGTACGAGCAGTACTTC. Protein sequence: CASSIGQAYEQYF.

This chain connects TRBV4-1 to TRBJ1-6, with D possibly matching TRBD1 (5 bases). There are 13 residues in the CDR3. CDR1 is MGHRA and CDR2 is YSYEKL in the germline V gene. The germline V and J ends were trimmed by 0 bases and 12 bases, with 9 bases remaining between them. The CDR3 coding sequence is TGCGCCAGCAGCCAAGACAGGGAAAGACCCCTCCACTTT. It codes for CASSQDRERPLHF.

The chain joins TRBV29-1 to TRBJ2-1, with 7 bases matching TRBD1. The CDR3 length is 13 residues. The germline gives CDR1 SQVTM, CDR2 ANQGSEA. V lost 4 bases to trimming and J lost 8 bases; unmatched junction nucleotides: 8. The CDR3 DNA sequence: TGCAGCGTTGGACAGGGCGGCATCGATGAGCAGTTCTTC. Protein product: CSVGQGGIDEQFF.

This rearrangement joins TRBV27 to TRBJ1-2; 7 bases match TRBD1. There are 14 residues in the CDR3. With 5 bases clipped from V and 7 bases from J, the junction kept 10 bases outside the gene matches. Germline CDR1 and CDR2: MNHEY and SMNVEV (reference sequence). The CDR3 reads CASSRNKGAGGYTF. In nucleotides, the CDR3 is TGTGCCAGCAGTAGAAACAAGGGGGCCGGTGGCTACACCTTC.

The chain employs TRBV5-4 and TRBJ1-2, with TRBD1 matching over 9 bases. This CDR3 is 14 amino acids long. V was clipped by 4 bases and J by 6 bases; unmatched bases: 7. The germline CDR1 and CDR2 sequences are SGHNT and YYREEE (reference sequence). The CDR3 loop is CASSPPGQGDGYTF. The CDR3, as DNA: TGTGCCAGCAGCCCCCCGGGACAGGGTGATGGCTACACCTTC.

DNA of the CDR3: TGCGCCAGTACGTTAGGGGTGGAGAACACTGAAGCTTTCTTT. Residues: CASTLGVENTEAFF. The V gene is TRBV4-1, the J gene TRBJ1-1; tentatively, D is TRBD1 (5 bases). V was trimmed by 9 bases and J by 1 base, leaving 15 bases between them. CDR1 MGHRA and CDR2 YSYEKL come from the germline V gene. The CDR3 is 14 residues long.

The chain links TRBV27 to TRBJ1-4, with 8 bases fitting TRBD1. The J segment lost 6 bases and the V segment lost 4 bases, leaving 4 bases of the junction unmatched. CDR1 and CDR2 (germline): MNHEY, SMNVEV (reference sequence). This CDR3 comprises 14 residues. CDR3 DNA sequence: TGTGCCAGCAGTTCAGGGGGCACTTATGAAAAACTGTTTTTT. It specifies CASSSGGTYEKLFF.

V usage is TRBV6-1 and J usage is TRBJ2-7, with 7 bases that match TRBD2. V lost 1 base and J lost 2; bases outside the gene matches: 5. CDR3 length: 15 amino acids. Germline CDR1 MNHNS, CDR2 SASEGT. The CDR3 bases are TGTGCCAGCAGTGAAGGTACTAGCGCTACCTACGAGCAGTACTTC. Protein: CASSEGTSATYEQYF.